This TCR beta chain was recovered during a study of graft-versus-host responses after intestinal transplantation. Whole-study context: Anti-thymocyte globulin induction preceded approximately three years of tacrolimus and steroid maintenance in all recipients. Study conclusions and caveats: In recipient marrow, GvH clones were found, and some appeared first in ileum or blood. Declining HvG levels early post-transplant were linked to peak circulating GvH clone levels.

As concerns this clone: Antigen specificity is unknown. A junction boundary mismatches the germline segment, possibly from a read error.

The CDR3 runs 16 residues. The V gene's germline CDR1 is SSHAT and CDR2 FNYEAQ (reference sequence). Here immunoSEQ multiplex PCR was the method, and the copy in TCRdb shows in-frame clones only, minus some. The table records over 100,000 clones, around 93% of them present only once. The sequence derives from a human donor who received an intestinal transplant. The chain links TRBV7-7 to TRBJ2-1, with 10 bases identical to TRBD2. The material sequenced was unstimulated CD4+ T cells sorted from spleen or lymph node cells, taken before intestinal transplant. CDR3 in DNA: TGTGCTAGCAGCTTCTCTAGCGGGAGCTCCTACAATGAGCAGTTCTTC. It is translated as CASSFSSGSSYNEQFF.